This entry describes one TCR beta chain. What it binds is unknown. The sample originates from a study of T cell responses to AZD1222 COVID-19 vaccine. Measured with immunoSEQ multiplex PCR; TCRdb has only the in-frame clones, and not every one. The sample includes about 100,000 clones, under 95% of them seen just once. The CDR3 runs to 13 residues. Germline V lookup: CDR1 MNHEY, CDR2 SVGAGI. Trimming removed 2 bases at V and 0 bases at J, with 5 bases between. The study's findings and limits: Breadth and depth of Spike-specific TCRs rose after two AZD1222 doses.

The receptor's source is an adult in good health. V and J are TRBV6-5 and TRBJ2-7; D gene ambiguous. This sample comprised peripheral blood, obtained on day 0 of AZD1222 vaccination. This CDR3 reads CASSYGFSYEQYF. DNA for the CDR3: TGTGCCAGCAGTTACGGGTTCTCCTACGAGCAGTACTTC.